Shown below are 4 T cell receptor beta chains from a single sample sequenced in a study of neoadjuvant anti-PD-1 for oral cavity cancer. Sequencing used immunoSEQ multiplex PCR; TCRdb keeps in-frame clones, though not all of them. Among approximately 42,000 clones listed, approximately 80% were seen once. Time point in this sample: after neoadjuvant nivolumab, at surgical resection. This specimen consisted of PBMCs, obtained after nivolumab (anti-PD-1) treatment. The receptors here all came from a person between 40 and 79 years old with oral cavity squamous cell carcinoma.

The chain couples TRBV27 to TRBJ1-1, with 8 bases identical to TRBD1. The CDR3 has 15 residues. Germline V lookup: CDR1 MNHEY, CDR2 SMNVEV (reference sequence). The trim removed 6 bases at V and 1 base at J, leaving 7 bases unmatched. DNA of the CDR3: TGTGCCAGCAGCAACCCCGGACAGGGGAACACTGAAGCTTTCTTT. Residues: CASSNPGQGNTEAFF.

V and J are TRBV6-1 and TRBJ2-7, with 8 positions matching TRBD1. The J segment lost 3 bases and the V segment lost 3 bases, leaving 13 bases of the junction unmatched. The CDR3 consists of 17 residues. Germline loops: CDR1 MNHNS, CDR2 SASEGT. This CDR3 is CASSDRTGLRKGYEQYF. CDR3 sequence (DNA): TGTGCCAGCAGTGATAGGACAGGGTTGCGGAAGGGCTACGAGCAGTACTTC.

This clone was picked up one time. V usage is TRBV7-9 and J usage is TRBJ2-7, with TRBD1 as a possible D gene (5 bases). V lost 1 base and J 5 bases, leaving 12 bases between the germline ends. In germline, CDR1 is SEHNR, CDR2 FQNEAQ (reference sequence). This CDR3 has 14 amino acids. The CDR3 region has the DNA TGTGCCAGCAGCTTAGGTGTTCAGGGCCACGAGCAGTACTTC. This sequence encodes CASSLGVQGHEQYF.

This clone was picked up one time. This CDR3 reads CASSESGAPGTEAFF. As DNA, the CDR3 is TGTGCCAGCAGTGAATCAGGGGCCCCGGGGACTGAAGCTTTCTTT. This chain joins TRBV2 and TRBJ1-1; the D gene is possibly TRBD1 (6 bases). CDR3 length: 15 residues. V lost 2 bases to trimming and J lost 5 bases, with 15 bases between them. CDR1 SNHLY and CDR2 FYNNEI come from the germline V gene. The full variable domain, completed using reference TRBV2 and TRBJ1-1, is EPEVTQTPSHQVTQMGQEVILRCVPISNHLYFYWYRQILGQKVEFLVSFYNNEISEKSEIFDDQFSVERPDGSNFTLKIRSTKLEDSAMYFCASSESGAPGTEAFFGQGTRLTVV.